The T cell receptor (beta chain) described here comes from a study of shared clonotypes between healthy human individuals. Study-wide results and caveats: Shared clonotypes: approximately 4.5% naive CD4, around 3.7% naive CD8, roughly 2.4% memory CD4, approximately 0.37% memory CD8.

There were only Caucasian adults among the donors, and all lived in Nashville, Tennessee. Genomic DNA (from each subset) was split evenly across several immunoSEQ plates. Sequencing was performed with immunoSEQ multiplex PCR; in TCRdb, only in-frame clones are kept and a portion is missing. The data contain roughly 2.2 million clones, more than 80% of them singletons. With 2 bases removed from V and 5 bases from J, the gap between germline ends came to 18 bases. The CDR3 is made up of 16 amino acids. Germline CDR1 and CDR2: MNHEY and SMNVEV (reference sequence). In the case of this clone: No antigen is known for it.

V gene TRBV27 combines with J gene TRBJ2-5; D tentatively fits TRBD1 or TRBD2 (7 bases each). This TCR was sampled from a man aged 18 to 30 in good health. Some clones in this sample may be carry-over from other donors' samples. The sample consisted of naive CD4+ T cells from PBMCs. The subset was: CD45RA+ positively selected. CDR3 DNA sequence: TGTGCCAGCAGTTTAAGCCCAGGGGGGGGGCCGGAGACCCAGTACTTC. This gives the protein CASSLSPGGGPETQYF.